Included here is one T cell receptor (beta chain) sequence, with context. Its antigen remains unknown. The sample originates from a study of regulatory dendritic cells for organ transplantation. Data came from immunoSEQ multiplex PCR; TCRdb stores just in-frame clones and leaves some out. The sample gives 8,500 to 13,000 clones, 65% to 85% of which show up once; 15% to 20% is in the top ten. Study findings and constraints: Memory CD8+ clonal expansion seemed more limited with regulatory than mature dendritic cells.

There are 15 residues in the CDR3. V was shortened by 2 bases and J by 4 bases, with 12 bases between the two germline ends. CDR1 is SGHRS and CDR2 is YFSETQ in the germline V gene. This chain joins TRBV5-1 and TRBJ1-4, with no clear D. This clonotype originated in a human donor in good health. Source material: memory CD8+ T cells from blood. Noted subset: CD45RO+ memory T cells. CDR3 protein: CASSFERALNEKLFF. Here the CDR3 DNA reads TGCGCCAGCAGCTTCGAGCGAGCCCTTAATGAAAAACTGTTTTTT. Together with reference TRBV5-1 and TRBJ1-4, the CDR3 gives the full variable domain: KAGVTQTPRYLIKTRGQQVTLSCSPISGHRSVSWYQQTPGQGLQFLFEYFSETQRNKGNFPGRFSGRQFSNSRSEMNVSTLELGDSALYLCASSFERALNEKLFFGSGTQLSVL.